This T cell receptor (beta chain) was recovered during a study of T cells of healthy individuals. This CDR3 region has 13 residues. The V end lost 3 bases, the J end lost 3 bases, and 9 bases lay between the germline ends. CDR1 SQVTM and CDR2 ANQGSEA come from the germline V gene. MiXCR, run by TCRdb on the 5' RACE reads, gives a single entry per CDR3 protein. The table includes 100,000 or so distinct CDR3 sequences, 17% detected once. This clonotype showed up just a few times. The source is a human donor in good health. This sequence joins TRBV29-1 and TRBJ2-1; D is ambiguous. CDR3 loop: CSVDWQRYNEQFF. Here the CDR3 DNA reads TGCAGCGTTGATTGGCAGCGCTACAATGAGCAGTTCTTC.